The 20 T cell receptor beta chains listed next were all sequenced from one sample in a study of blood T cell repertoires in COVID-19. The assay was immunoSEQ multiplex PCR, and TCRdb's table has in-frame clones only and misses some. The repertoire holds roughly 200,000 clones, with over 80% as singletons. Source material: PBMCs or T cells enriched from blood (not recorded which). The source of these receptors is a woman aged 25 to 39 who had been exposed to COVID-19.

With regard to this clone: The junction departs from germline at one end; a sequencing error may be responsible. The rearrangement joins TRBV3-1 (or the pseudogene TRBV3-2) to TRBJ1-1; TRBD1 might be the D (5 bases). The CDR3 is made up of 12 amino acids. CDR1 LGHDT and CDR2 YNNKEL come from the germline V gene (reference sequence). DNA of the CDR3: TGTGCCAGCAGTCGCGTCGGGACTGGAGCTTTCTTT. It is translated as CASSRVGTGAFF.

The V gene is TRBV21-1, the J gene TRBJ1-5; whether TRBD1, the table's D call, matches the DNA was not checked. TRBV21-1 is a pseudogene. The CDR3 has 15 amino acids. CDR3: CASSKGGLGNQPQHF. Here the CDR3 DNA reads TGTGCCAGCAGCAAAGGTGGCCTGGGCAATCAGCCCCAGCATTTT.

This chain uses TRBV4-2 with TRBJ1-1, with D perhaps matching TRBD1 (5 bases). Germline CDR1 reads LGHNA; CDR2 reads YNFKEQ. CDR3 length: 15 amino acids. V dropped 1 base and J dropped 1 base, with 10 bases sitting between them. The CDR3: CASSQGPTANTEAFF. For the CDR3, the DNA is TGTGCCAGCAGCCAAGGCCCGACAGCGAACACTGAAGCTTTCTTT.

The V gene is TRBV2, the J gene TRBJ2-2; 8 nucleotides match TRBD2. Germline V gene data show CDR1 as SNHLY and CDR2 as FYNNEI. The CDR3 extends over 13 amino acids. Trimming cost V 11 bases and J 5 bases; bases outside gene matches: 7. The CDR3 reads CASGLGGTGELFF. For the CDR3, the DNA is TGTGCCTCGGGACTAGGGGGTACCGGGGAGCTGTTTTTT.

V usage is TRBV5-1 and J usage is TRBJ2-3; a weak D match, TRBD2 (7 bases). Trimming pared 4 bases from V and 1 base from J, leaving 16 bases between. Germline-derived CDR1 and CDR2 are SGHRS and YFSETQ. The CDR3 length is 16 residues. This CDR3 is CASSPGGRLRTDTQYF. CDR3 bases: TGCGCCAGCAGCCCCGGGGGGCGGCTTCGCACAGATACGCAGTATTTT.

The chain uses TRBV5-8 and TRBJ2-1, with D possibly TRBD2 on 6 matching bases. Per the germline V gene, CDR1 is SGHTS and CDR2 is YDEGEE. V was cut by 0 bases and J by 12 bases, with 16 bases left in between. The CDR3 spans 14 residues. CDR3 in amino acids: CASSLERGLHRQFF. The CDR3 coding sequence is TGTGCCAGCAGCTTGGAAAGAGGACTACACCGGCAGTTCTTC.

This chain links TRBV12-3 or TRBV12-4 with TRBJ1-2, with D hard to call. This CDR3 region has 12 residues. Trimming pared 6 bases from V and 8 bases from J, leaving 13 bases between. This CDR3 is CASSRTNGGYTF. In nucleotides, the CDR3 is TGTGCCAGCAGCCGGACTAACGGCGGCTACACCTTC.

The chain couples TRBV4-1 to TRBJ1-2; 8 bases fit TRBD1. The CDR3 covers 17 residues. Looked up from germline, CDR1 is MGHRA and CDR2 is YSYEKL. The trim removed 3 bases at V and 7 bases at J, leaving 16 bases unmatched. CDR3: CASSHALQGALSSGYTF. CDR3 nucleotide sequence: TGCGCCAGCAGCCACGCTCTTCAGGGGGCGCTTTCTTCTGGCTACACCTTC.

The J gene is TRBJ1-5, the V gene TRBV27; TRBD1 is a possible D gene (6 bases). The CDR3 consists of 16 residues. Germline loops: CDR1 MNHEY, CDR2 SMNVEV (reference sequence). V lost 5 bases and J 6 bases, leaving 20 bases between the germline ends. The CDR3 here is CASSPNPVRGGQPQHF. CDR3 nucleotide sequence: TGTGCCAGCAGTCCTAATCCTGTCAGGGGTGGTCAGCCCCAGCATTTT.

The CDR3 DNA follows: TGTGCCAGCAGCTGGACTAGCGGGGATTACGAGCAGTACTTC. It is translated as CASSWTSGDYEQYF. The chain employs TRBV7-6 and TRBJ2-7; 12 bases line up with TRBD2. V gave up 4 bases and J gave up 4 bases; unmatched junction bases: 2. CDR3 length equals 14 residues. Germline-derived CDR1 and CDR2 are SGHVS and FNYEAQ.

CDR3 coding DNA: TGTGCCAGCAGCACCTCATTCCGGACCACAGGGGGAAAACTGTTTTTT. Protein: CASSTSFRTTGGKLFF. V gene TRBV5-4 combines with J gene TRBJ1-4; 8 nucleotides align to TRBD1. V lost 4 bases to trimming and J lost 10 bases; unmatched junction nucleotides: 15. CDR3 length equals 16 residues. CDR1 is SGHNT and CDR2 is YYREEE in the germline V gene (reference sequence).

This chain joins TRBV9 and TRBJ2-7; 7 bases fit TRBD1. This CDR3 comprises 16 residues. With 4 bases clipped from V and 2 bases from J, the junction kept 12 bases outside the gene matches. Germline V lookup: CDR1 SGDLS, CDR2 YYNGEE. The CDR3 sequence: CASSPSPKGQPYEQYF. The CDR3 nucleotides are TGTGCCAGCAGCCCTTCCCCTAAGGGACAGCCCTACGAGCAGTACTTC.

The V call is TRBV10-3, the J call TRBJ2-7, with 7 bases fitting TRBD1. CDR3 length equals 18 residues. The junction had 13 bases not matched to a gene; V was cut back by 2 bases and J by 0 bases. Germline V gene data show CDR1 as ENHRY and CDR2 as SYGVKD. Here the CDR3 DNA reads TGTGCCATCAGTGAGCCGACCCAGACAGGGACCGGCTCCTACGAGCAGTACTTC. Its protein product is CAISEPTQTGTGSYEQYF.

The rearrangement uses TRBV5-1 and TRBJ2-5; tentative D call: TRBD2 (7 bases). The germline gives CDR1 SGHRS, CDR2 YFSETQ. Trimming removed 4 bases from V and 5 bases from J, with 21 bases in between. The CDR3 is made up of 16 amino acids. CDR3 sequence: CASSQILAGAGETQYF. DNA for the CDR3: TGCGCCAGCAGCCAAATACTCGCGGGGGCGGGGGAGACCCAGTACTTC.

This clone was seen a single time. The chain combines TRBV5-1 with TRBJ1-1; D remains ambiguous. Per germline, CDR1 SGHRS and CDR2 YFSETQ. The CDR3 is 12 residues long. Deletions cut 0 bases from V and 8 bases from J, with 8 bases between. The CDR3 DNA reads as TGCGCCAGCAGCTTGGCTTCCGAGGAAGCTTTCTTT. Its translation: CASSLASEEAFF.

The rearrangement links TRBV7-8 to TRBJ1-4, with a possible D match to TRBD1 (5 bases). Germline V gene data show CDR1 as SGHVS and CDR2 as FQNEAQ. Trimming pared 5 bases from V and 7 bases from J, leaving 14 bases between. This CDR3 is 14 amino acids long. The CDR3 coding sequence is TGTGCCAGCAGCCCGACGGGGGAAAGTGAAAAACTGTTTTTT. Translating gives CASSPTGESEKLFF.

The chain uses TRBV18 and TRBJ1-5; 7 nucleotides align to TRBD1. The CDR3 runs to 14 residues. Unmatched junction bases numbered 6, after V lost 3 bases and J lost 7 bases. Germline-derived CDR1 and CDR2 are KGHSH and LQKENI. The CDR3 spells CASSPGDSGQPQHF. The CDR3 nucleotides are TGTGCCAGCTCACCGGGGGACAGCGGGCAGCCCCAGCATTTT.

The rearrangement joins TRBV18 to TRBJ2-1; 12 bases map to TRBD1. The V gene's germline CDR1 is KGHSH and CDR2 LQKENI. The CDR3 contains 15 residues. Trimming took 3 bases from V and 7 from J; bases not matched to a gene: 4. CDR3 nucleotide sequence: TGTGCCAGCTCACCGGGGACAGGGGGCAAGAATGAGCAGTTCTTC. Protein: CASSPGTGGKNEQFF.

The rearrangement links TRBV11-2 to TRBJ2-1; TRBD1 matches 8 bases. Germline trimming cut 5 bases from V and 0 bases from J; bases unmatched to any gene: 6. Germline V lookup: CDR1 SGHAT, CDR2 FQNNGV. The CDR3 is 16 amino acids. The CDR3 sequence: CASSILTGVSYNEQFF. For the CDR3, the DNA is TGTGCCAGCAGCATTCTGACAGGGGTCTCCTACAATGAGCAGTTCTTC.

CDR3 loop: CASSKGDWRTEAFF. Written as DNA, the CDR3 is TGCGCCAGCAGTAAGGGGGATTGGCGCACTGAAGCTTTCTTT. J is TRBJ1-1 and V is TRBV10-1; TRBD1 is a possible D gene (6 bases). Germline V lookup: CDR1 WNHNN, CDR2 SYGVQD (reference sequence). Trimming took 5 bases from V and 4 from J, leaving 14 bases between them. This CDR3 is built from 14 residues.